This T cell receptor beta chain was identified in a study of blood T cell repertoires in COVID-19. Study in general: Material from acute and convalescent COVID-19 was sourced from the United States, Italy and Spain.

CDR1 and CDR2 from the germline V gene are LNHDA and SQIVND (reference sequence). There are 17 residues in the CDR3. The ends were cut back, 3 bases at V and 0 bases at J, with 14 bases in the middle. Source study methods: By means of reference gene primer amplification, nucleated cell counts were estimated. Clones were read by immunoSEQ multiplex PCR, and TCRdb kept only the in-frame ones, dropping some. Clone size and V and J calls were adopted from that table, with D and trimming inferred from the DNA. The profile shows approximately 160,000 clones, 65% to 85% of them singletons. The sequencing sample was made of peripheral blood. This clonotype was sampled from a woman over 75 with acute or convalescent COVID-19. The J gene is TRBJ1-4, the V gene TRBV19; D uncertain. CDR3 residues: CASSIEGSMATNEKLFF. DNA of the CDR3: TGTGCCAGTAGTATTGAGGGAAGTATGGCAACTAATGAAAAACTGTTTTTT.